The rows below give T cell receptor beta chains drawn from one sample of a study of blood T cell repertoires in COVID-19. TCRdb's table, derived via immunoSEQ multiplex PCR, lists solely in-frame clones and lacks some. This repertoire shows hundreds of thousands of clones, over 80% found once; its top ten account for 8% to 9.5%. The sequenced material came from PBMCs or T cells enriched from blood (not recorded which). These receptors came from a woman between 18 and 29 years old who had recovered from COVID-19. CDR3s include the opening cysteine and the closing phenylalanine or tryptophan. The order of the fields is V gene, D gene, J gene, clone size, CDR3 length, CDR3 DNA, CDR3 protein. The D gene is left open where the match is weak. Rows give clone size only sometimes, using once, few, many, or a class for an expanded clone.

V: TRBV19; D: .; J: TRBJ2-7; size: .; length: 15; DNA: TGTGCCAGTAGTCAGCGGGACACTAACTCCTACGAGCAGTACTTC; CDR3: CASSQRDTNSYEQYF
V: TRBV5-1; D: .; J: TRBJ1-2; size: .; length: 14; DNA: TGCGCCAGCAGCGTGACAGCAGATAACTATGGCTACACCTTC; CDR3: CASSVTADNYGYTF
V: TRBV28; D: TRBD1; J: TRBJ1-2; size: once; length: 13; DNA: TGTGTATGTGGGCGCGGGACAGACTATGGCTACACCTTC; CDR3: CVCGRGTDYGYTF
V: TRBV9; D: TRBD2; J: TRBJ2-7; size: .; length: 15; DNA: TGTGCCAGCAGCGTAGGGACTAGCGGGGATTACGAGCAGTACTTC; CDR3: CASSVGTSGDYEQYF
V: TRBV12-5; D: TRBD1; J: TRBJ2-2; size: .; length: 16; DNA: TGTGCTAGTGGTTTAATACTCAGGGGGCCTGGCGGGGAGCTGTTTTTT; CDR3: CASGLILRGPGGELFF
V: TRBV30; D: TRBD1; J: TRBJ2-7; size: .; length: 18; DNA: TGTGCCTCGGCTCACGACTTAACGGGGACAGCGAACTCCTACGAGCAGTACTTC; CDR3: CASAHDLTGTANSYEQYF
V: TRBV28; D: TRBD1; J: TRBJ2-5; size: .; length: 15; DNA: TGTGCCAGCTTATCATCGGGACAGCCTCAAGAGACCCAGTACTTC; CDR3: CASLSSGQPQETQYF
V: TRBV11-1; D: .; J: TRBJ1-3; size: .; length: 14; DNA: TGTGCCAGCAGCTTAGGACACTCTGGAAACACCATATATTTT; CDR3: CASSLGHSGNTIYF
V: TRBV7-8; D: .; J: TRBJ2-6; size: .; length: 21; DNA: TGTGCCAGCAGCCTATACCGGGACTCCTATCAACCTTCCTCTGGGGCCAACGTCCTGACTTTC; CDR3: CASSLYRDSYQPSSGANVLTF
V: TRBV27; D: .; J: TRBJ1-5; size: .; length: 15; DNA: TGTGCCAGCAGTTTAGGGTTAGGGGCTAATCAGCCCCAGCATTTT; CDR3: CASSLGLGANQPQHF
V: TRBV6-5; D: TRBD1; J: TRBJ2-5; size: .; length: 16; DNA: TGTGCCAGCAGTTACCCGGGAAGGACAGGGCAAGAGACCCAGTACTTC; CDR3: CASSYPGRTGQETQYF
V: TRBV13; D: TRBD2; J: TRBJ2-7; size: once; length: 15; DNA: TGTGCCAGCAGCCCAGAACGGACACGGGGGGACGAGCAGTACTTC; CDR3: CASSPERTRGDEQYF
V: TRBV18; D: .; J: TRBJ2-7; size: .; length: 14; DNA: TGTGCCAGCTCACTCGGCCCGGGAACCTACGAGCAGTACTTC; CDR3: CASSLGPGTYEQYF
V: TRBV9; D: TRBD1; J: TRBJ1-6; size: .; length: 15; DNA: TGTGCCAGCAGCGCCCGGGACAGCATGAATTCACCCCTCCACTTT; CDR3: CASSARDSMNSPLHF
V: TRBV25-1; D: .; J: TRBJ2-3; size: once; length: 18; DNA: TGTGCCAGCAGTGACTCCCGTGGGGCTCGAACAGGCCCAGATACGCAGTATTTT; CDR3: CASSDSRGARTGPDTQYF
V: TRBV14; D: TRBD1; J: TRBJ2-1; size: .; length: 16; DNA: TGTGCCAGCAGCTATTTTACAGGGGTCCTAAACAATGAGCAGTTCTTC; CDR3: CASSYFTGVLNNEQFF